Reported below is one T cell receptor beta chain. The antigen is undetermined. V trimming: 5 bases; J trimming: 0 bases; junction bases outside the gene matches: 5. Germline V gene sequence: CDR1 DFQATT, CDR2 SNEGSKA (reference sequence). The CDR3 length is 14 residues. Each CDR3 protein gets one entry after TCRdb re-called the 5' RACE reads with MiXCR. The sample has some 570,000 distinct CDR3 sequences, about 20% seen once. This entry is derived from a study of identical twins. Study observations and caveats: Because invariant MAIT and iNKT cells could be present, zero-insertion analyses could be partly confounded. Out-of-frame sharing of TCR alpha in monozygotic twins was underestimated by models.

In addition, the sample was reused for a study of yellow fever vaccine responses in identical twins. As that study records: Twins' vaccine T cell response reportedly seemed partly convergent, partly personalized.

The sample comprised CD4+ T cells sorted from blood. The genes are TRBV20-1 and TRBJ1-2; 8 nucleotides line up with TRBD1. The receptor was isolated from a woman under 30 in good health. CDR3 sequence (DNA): TGCAGTGCTGGGGGACAGGTGTCTAACTATGGCTACACCTTC. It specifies CSAGGQVSNYGYTF.